The sample holds a few counts of the clone carrying this T cell receptor beta chain. The sample originates from a study of PD-1 blockade in classical Hodgkin lymphoma. Between the trimmed V and J ends, which lost 8 bases and 8 bases, there was a span of 18 bases. The V gene's germline CDR1 is MNHEY and CDR2 SVGAGI. CDR3 length: 13 residues. Measured with immunoSEQ multiplex PCR; TCRdb has only the in-frame clones, and not every one. The table records more than 20,000 clones, about nine tenths of them present only once. Relapse was seen in all patients after autologous stem cell transplantation, and brentuximab vedotin exposure was variable.

The V call is TRBV6-5, the J call TRBJ1-1; tentatively, D is TRBD1 (6 bases). The clonotype originates from a human donor with classical Hodgkin lymphoma. The source was peripheral blood mononuclear cells (PBMCs), collected at baseline. CDR3 residues: CASHTPGGREAFF. For the CDR3, the DNA is TGTGCCAGCCACACGCCCGGGGGCAGGGAAGCTTTCTTT.